A single sample is the source of the 20 T cell receptor beta chains below, sequenced in a study of T cells after yellow fever vaccination. TCRdb redid the calling of the 5' RACE reads with MiXCR, one entry per CDR3 protein. The table has about 300,000 distinct CDR3 sequences, roughly 6.8% seen once. The material sequenced was PBMCs, taken around 45 days after the first yellow fever vaccination. The receptors were gathered from a young man who received the YFV17D yellow fever vaccine.

This clonotype was seen a handful of times. This sequence joins TRBV6-2 or TRBV6-3 and TRBJ2-1; D gene uncertain. The CDR3 spans 12 residues. V dropped 6 bases and J dropped 4 bases, with 7 bases sitting between them. Germline V gene data show CDR1 as MNHEY and CDR2 as SVGEGT. For the CDR3, the DNA is TGTGCCAGCAGCACCTATTACAATGAGCAGTTCTTC. This translates into CASSTYYNEQFF.

This clonotype was seen a few times. This chain joins TRBV7-7 and TRBJ1-1, with 7 bases matching TRBD1. Per the germline V gene, CDR1 is SSHAT and CDR2 is FNYEAQ (reference sequence). This CDR3 spans 13 amino acids. V shed 5 bases and J 10 bases; nucleotides not matched to a gene: 10. The CDR3 coding sequence is TGTGCCAGCAGCCCTCGACAGGGAGGGCCAGCTTTCTTT. Its translation: CASSPRQGGPAFF.

In its sample, this clonotype was seen many times. The V call is TRBV6-1, the J call TRBJ2-7; D gene unclear. This CDR3 has 12 amino acids. V lost 2 bases and J 1 base, leaving 3 bases between the germline ends. Per the germline V gene, CDR1 is MNHNS and CDR2 is SASEGT. The CDR3 loop reads CASSESSYEQYF. The CDR3 nucleotides are TGTGCCAGCAGTGAAAGTTCCTACGAGCAGTACTTC.

The sample holds a few counts of this clonotype. The chain couples TRBV4-1 to TRBJ1-3, with 10 bases identical to TRBD1. Germline-derived CDR1 and CDR2 are MGHRA and YSYEKL. The CDR3 loop spans 16 amino acids. J lost 2 bases, V lost 4 bases, and 5 bases had no gene match. For the CDR3, the DNA is TGCGCCAGCAGCCTCAGACAGGGGGCCCCTGGAAACACCATATATTTT. Translated: CASSLRQGAPGNTIYF.

This chain uses TRBV5-6 with TRBJ1-1; no definite D call. This CDR3 region has 15 residues. CDR1 and CDR2 (germline): SGHDT, YYEEEE. V lost 1 base and J lost 0, with 10 bases in between. CDR3 amino acids: CASSLTPGMNTEAFF. DNA of the CDR3: TGTGCCAGCAGCTTGACGCCGGGGATGAACACTGAAGCTTTCTTT.

This clonotype was picked up a small number of times. V is TRBV7-7 and J is TRBJ2-1; TRBD1 matches 9 bases. The CDR3 is 15 residues long. Looked up from germline, CDR1 is SSHAT and CDR2 is FNYEAQ (reference sequence). Trimming cost V 1 base and J 12 bases; bases outside gene matches: 10. The CDR3 DNA follows: TGTGCCAGCAGCTTAGAGCACGGGACAGGGCGGGCGCAGTTCTTC. This gives the protein CASSLEHGTGRAQFF. The variable domain in full, with the rest retrieved from reference TRBV7-7 and TRBJ2-1, is GAGVSQSPRYKVTKRGQDVTLRCDPISSHATLYWYQQALGQGPEFLTYFNYEAQPDKSGLPSDRFSAERPEGSISTLTIQRTEQRDSAMYRCASSLEHGTGRAQFFGPGTRLTVL.

This chain links TRBV6-2 or TRBV6-3 with TRBJ2-5, with D possibly TRBD2 on 6 matching bases. CDR3 size: 16 residues. CDR1 is MNHEY, CDR2 SVGEGT, per germline. Trimming removed 5 bases at V and 5 bases at J, with 21 bases between. In nucleotides, the CDR3 is TGTGCCAGCAGTCTCCAAACACCAACTAGCCGCGAGACCCAGTACTTC. Its translation: CASSLQTPTSRETQYF.

The sample holds many counts of this clonotype. One end of the junction does not line up with germline, which may come from a read error. The rearrangement joins TRBV6-5 to TRBJ2-5; perhaps D is TRBD1 or TRBD2 (5 bases each). In germline, CDR1 is MNHEY, CDR2 SVGAGI. The CDR3 sequence is 13 residues long. CDR3 coding DNA: TGTGCCAGCAGTTACTCGGGGGAAGAGTCCCAGTACTTC. This gives the protein CASSYSGEESQYF.

This clonotype was seen more than once but under ten times. This chain uses TRBV30 with TRBJ1-3, with D perhaps matching TRBD1 (6 bases). The germline gives CDR1 GTSNPN, CDR2 SVGIG (reference sequence). V was clipped by 0 bases and J by 3 bases, with 9 bases between them. The CDR3 sequence is 14 residues long. The CDR3 here is CAWSVGGLGNTIYF. For the CDR3, the DNA is TGTGCCTGGAGTGTAGGGGGACTTGGAAACACCATATATTTT.

The chain recombines TRBV7-2 with TRBJ1-5; 7 nucleotides line up with TRBD1. Trimming removed 8 bases from V and 0 bases from J; junction bases left unmatched: 1. Germline V gives CDR1 SGHTA, CDR2 FQGNSA. The CDR3 runs to 13 residues. The CDR3 sequence: CASQGVSNQPQHF. In DNA form, the CDR3 reads TGTGCCAGCCAGGGGGTTAGCAATCAGCCCCAGCATTTT.

This clonotype was seen at least ten times. DNA of the CDR3: TGTGCCAGCAGCTTTGACAGGGGCACAGATACGCAGTATTTT. Its protein product is CASSFDRGTDTQYF. V usage is TRBV7-9 and J usage is TRBJ2-3, with 7 bases fitting TRBD1. Germline lookup yields CDR1 SEHNR and CDR2 FQNEAQ (reference sequence). With V trimmed by 3 bases and J by 1 base, 1 base remained unmatched. The CDR3 runs to 14 residues.

The chain joins TRBV4-1 to TRBJ2-5; possibly TRBD1 or TRBD2 for D (5 bases each). Germline V lookup: CDR1 MGHRA, CDR2 YSYEKL. V shed 1 base and J shed 7 bases, with 19 bases lying between them. The CDR3 is 16 residues long. The CDR3 DNA sequence: TGCGCCAGCAGCCAAGCGCAGCCCGGGGATAGGGGGACCCAGTACTTC. Encoded protein: CASSQAQPGDRGTQYF.

Ten or more counts support this clonotype. The chain carries TRBV5-5 and TRBJ2-4, with 8 nucleotides matching TRBD2. Trimming took 5 bases from V and 4 from J; bases not matched to a gene: 17. Germline V gene lookup returns CDR1 SGHKS and CDR2 YYEKEE (reference sequence). The CDR3 extends over 18 amino acids. CDR3: CASSIGSGDLAPKNIQYF. CDR3 sequence (DNA): TGTGCCAGCAGTATAGGTAGCGGGGACCTCGCCCCAAAAAACATTCAGTACTTC.

This clonotype was found many times. The gene calls are TRBV6-1 and TRBJ1-2, with a weak D call TRBD1 (5 bases). Germline loops: CDR1 MNHNS, CDR2 SASEGT. The CDR3 has 14 amino acids. V was trimmed by 5 bases and J by 7 bases, leaving 17 bases between them. The CDR3 spells CASSPPGGGFGYTF. In DNA, the CDR3 is TGTGCCAGCAGTCCCCCGGGGGGAGGGTTTGGCTACACCTTC.

This clonotype has a handful of counts. The J gene is TRBJ2-1, the V gene TRBV5-1, with a tentative D call TRBD1 (6 bases). V lost 0 bases and J lost 6, with 10 bases in between. The CDR3 covers 14 residues. CDR1 SGHRS and CDR2 YFSETQ come from the germline V gene. The CDR3 region is CASSLDRVPNEQFF. In DNA, the CDR3 is TGCGCCAGCAGCTTGGACAGGGTCCCCAATGAGCAGTTCTTC.

This chain uses TRBV4-1 with TRBJ2-1, with 16 nucleotides matching TRBD2. Looked up from germline, CDR1 is MGHRA and CDR2 is YSYEKL. The CDR3 consists of 19 residues. The trim removed 4 bases at V and 0 bases at J, leaving 6 bases unmatched. The CDR3, as DNA: TGCGCCAGCAGCCCGCAGGGACTAGCGGGGGGGAGCTCCTACAATGAGCAGTTCTTC. Residues: CASSPQGLAGGSSYNEQFF.

The rearrangement links TRBV20-1 to TRBJ2-5; 8 nucleotides agree with TRBD2. The CDR3 totals 15 residues. The germline gives CDR1 DFQATT, CDR2 SNEGSKA (reference sequence). J gave up 5 bases and V 3 bases, and 11 bases lay outside the gene matches. CDR3 nucleotide sequence: TGCAGTGCTAGTTTCGCGGGGGGACGTAGTGAGACCCAGTACTTC. This translates into CSASFAGGRSETQYF.

This clonotype has at least ten counts. CDR3 sequence: CASSLAGTANSPLHF. In DNA form, the CDR3 reads TGTGCCAGCAGTTTGGCCGGGACGGCGAATTCACCCCTCCACTTT. The rearrangement joins TRBV12-3 or TRBV12-4 to TRBJ1-6; D is possibly TRBD1 (5 bases). CDR3 length: 15 amino acids. Trimming removed 3 bases at V and 7 bases at J, with 13 bases between.

This clonotype was seen a few times. The V call is TRBV4-2, the J call TRBJ1-3; 8 bases align to TRBD1. CDR3 size: 17 residues. The trim removed 3 bases at V and 0 bases at J, leaving 7 bases unmatched. The germline CDR1 and CDR2 sequences are LGHNA and YNFKEQ. CDR3 amino acids: CASSQTGQVLSGNTIYF. As DNA, the CDR3 is TGTGCCAGCAGCCAGACGGGACAGGTTCTCTCTGGAAACACCATATATTTT.

This clonotype was recorded many times. The chain links TRBV7-6 to TRBJ2-7; D is unclear. V was pared by 2 bases and J by 0 bases, with 8 bases between. This CDR3 comprises 14 residues. CDR1 and CDR2 (germline): SGHVS, FNYEAQ. CDR3 in amino acids: CASSLTYSSYEQYV. The DNA of the CDR3 is TGTGCCAGCAGCTTAACGTACAGCTCCTACGAGCAGTACGTC.